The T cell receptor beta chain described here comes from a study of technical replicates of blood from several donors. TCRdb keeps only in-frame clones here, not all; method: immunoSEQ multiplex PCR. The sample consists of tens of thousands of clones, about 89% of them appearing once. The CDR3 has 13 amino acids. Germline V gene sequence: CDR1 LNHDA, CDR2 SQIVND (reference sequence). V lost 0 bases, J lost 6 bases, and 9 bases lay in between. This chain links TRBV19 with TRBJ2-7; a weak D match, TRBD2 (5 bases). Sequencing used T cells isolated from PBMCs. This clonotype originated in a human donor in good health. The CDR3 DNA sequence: TGTGCCAGTAGTATAGAAACTACTAGCGAGCAGTACTTC. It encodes CASSIETTSEQYF.